This passage covers 16 T cell receptor beta chains from one sample sequenced in a study of blood T cell repertoires in COVID-19. The repertoire was sequenced with immunoSEQ multiplex PCR; TCRdb's copy has only in-frame clones and lacks some. The table includes roughly 40,000 clones, 85% to 90% detected once. Sequences were obtained from peripheral blood. These receptors were collected from a man in his forties or fifties in a cohort sampled during active COVID-19.

This chain uses TRBV4-2 with TRBJ1-2; D is perhaps TRBD1 (6 bases). Germline loops: CDR1 LGHNA, CDR2 YNFKEQ. The CDR3 extends over 16 amino acids. V was trimmed by 1 base and J by 7 bases, leaving 19 bases between them. CDR3 amino acids: CASSQGTRTGYRGYTF. For the CDR3, the DNA is TGTGCCAGCAGCCAAGGAACCCGCACAGGGTACCGTGGCTACACCTTC.

V is TRBV7-3 and J is TRBJ2-3; possible D gene TRBD2, 6 bases. CDR3 size: 15 residues. V lost 2 bases, J lost 0 bases, and 9 bases lay in between. Germline assignment: CDR1 SGHTA and CDR2 FQGTGA. The CDR3 DNA sequence: TGTGCCAGCAGCTTATTTGCGGGGAGCACAGATACGCAGTATTTT. Its translation: CASSLFAGSTDTQYF.

This clone was observed a single time. CDR3 DNA sequence: TGTGCCAGCTCAGTTAGACAGCTCCAAGAGACCCAGTACTTC. Its translation: CASSVRQLQETQYF. The J gene is TRBJ2-5, the V gene TRBV18, with D possibly matching TRBD1 (5 bases). Trimming left V 5 bases short and J 1 base short, with 11 bases between. This CDR3 region has 14 residues. Germline values: CDR1 KGHSH, CDR2 LQKENI.

The chain employs TRBV5-1 and TRBJ2-1; 7 positions match TRBD2. The V gene end was trimmed by 0 bases and the J gene end by 1 base; junction bases not matched to a gene: 1. Germline loops: CDR1 SGHRS, CDR2 YFSETQ. This CDR3 contains 15 residues. The CDR3 spells CASSLVRGSYNEQFF. The CDR3 coding sequence is TGCGCCAGCAGCTTGGTGCGGGGGTCCTACAATGAGCAGTTCTTC.

This clone appeared a single time. The gene calls are TRBV11-3 and TRBJ1-2; D is uncertain. Trimming shortened V by 3 bases and J by 0 bases, and 14 bases separated the two germline ends. The V gene's germline CDR1 is SGHNT and CDR2 YENEEA. The CDR3 contains 16 residues. CDR3 sequence reads: CASSFLPSEANYGYTF. For the CDR3, the DNA is TGTGCCAGCAGCTTCTTACCCAGCGAAGCTAACTATGGCTACACCTTC. Variable domain in full (rest from reference TRBV11-3 and TRBJ1-2): EAGVVQSPRYKIIEKKQPVAFWCNPISGHNTLYWYLQNLGQGPELLIRYENEEAVDDSQLPKDRFSAERLKGVDSTLKIQPAELGDSAVYLCASSFLPSEANYGYTFGSGTRLTVV.

This clone was seen more than once but under ten times. The V and J genes are TRBV15 and TRBJ2-3; D may be TRBD2 (7 bases). Deletions cut 0 bases from V and 4 bases from J, with 14 bases between. CDR3 length: 16 amino acids. The germline gives CDR1 LNHNV, CDR2 YYDKDF (reference sequence). The CDR3: CATSRDLAGASDTQYF. CDR3 nucleotide sequence: TGTGCCACCAGCAGAGATCTCGCGGGGGCTTCAGATACGCAGTATTTT.

The V and J genes are TRBV11-2 and TRBJ2-2; TRBD1 matches 9 bases. From germline, CDR1 is SGHAT and CDR2 FQNNGV. The CDR3 contains 17 residues. With 5 bases clipped from V and 4 bases from J, the junction kept 11 bases outside the gene matches. CDR3 amino acids: CASSQPRTGVVTGELFF. The CDR3 nucleotides read TGTGCCAGCAGCCAACCTCGGACAGGGGTAGTCACCGGGGAGCTGTTTTTT.

The gene calls are TRBV9 and TRBJ2-5; unclear D gene. V shed 0 bases and J shed 4 bases, with 13 bases lying between them. The CDR3 extends over 15 amino acids. Germline V lookup: CDR1 SGDLS, CDR2 YYNGEE. CDR3 DNA: TGTGCCAGCAGCGTAGCCCCTTCCCCGGGAGAGACCCAGTACTTC. This translates into CASSVAPSPGETQYF.

This clone was picked up a small number of times. The chain joins TRBV27 to TRBJ2-7, with D unclear. This CDR3 is 13 amino acids long. V was trimmed by 5 bases and J by 3 bases, leaving 11 bases between them. From germline, CDR1 is MNHEY and CDR2 SMNVEV (reference sequence). CDR3 bases: TGTGCCAGCAGTCCCCGGTTCGGCTACGAGCAGTACTTC. Its translation is CASSPRFGYEQYF.

The chain's CDR3 is CASRLASGLDEAFF. CDR3 coding DNA: TGTGCAAGTCGCTTAGCCTCAGGGTTGGATGAAGCTTTCTTT. The V call is TRBV12-2, the J call TRBJ1-1; the listed D gene, TRBD1, was not tested against the DNA. TRBV12-2 is annotated as a pseudogene. The CDR3 is 14 residues long.

The chain couples TRBV28 to TRBJ1-2; D remains ambiguous. Trimming left V 5 bases short and J 3 bases short, with 4 bases between. CDR3 size: 11 residues. Germline CDR1 and CDR2: MDHEN and SYDVKM. The CDR3 loop is CASSQDYGYTF. CDR3 coding DNA: TGTGCCAGCAGTCAGGACTATGGCTACACCTTC.

This rearrangement joins TRBV5-4 to TRBJ2-7; 8 bases are a match to TRBD1. Germline V CDR1 and CDR2: SGHNT, YYREEE (reference sequence). The J segment lost 5 bases and the V segment lost 2 bases, leaving 9 bases of the junction unmatched. The CDR3 extends over 15 amino acids. CDR3 bases: TGTGCCAGCAGCTTAGTTGAGGACAGGGACGACGAGCAGTACTTC. Translated: CASSLVEDRDDEQYF.

The chain carries TRBV5-4 and TRBJ2-3; 10 positions agree with TRBD2. This CDR3 has 18 amino acids. Losses at the gene ends were 0 bases for V and 3 bases for J; bases not matched to a gene: 10. The germline gives CDR1 SGHNT, CDR2 YYREEE (reference sequence). The CDR3 loop reads CASSLDWQAGGPTDTQYF. CDR3 DNA: TGTGCCAGCAGCTTGGATTGGCAAGCGGGGGGGCCGACAGATACGCAGTATTTT.

The rearrangement links TRBV11-2 to TRBJ2-1; D remains unclear. Germline V CDR1 and CDR2: SGHAT, FQNNGV. There are 13 residues in the CDR3. V was shortened by 0 bases and J by 6 bases, with 6 bases between the two germline ends. This chain's CDR3 is CASSLELGNEQFF. The CDR3 bases are TGTGCCAGCAGCTTAGAGCTCGGCAATGAGCAGTTCTTC.

The chain is built from TRBV9 and TRBJ2-1; D call uncertain. V dropped 3 bases and J dropped 5 bases, with 12 bases sitting between them. CDR3 length: 14 residues. The germline gives CDR1 SGDLS, CDR2 YYNGEE. The CDR3 sequence is CASSGASPDNEQFF. The CDR3, as DNA: TGTGCCAGCAGCGGGGCCTCCCCCGACAATGAGCAGTTCTTC.

This sequence joins TRBV6-2 or TRBV6-3 and TRBJ2-1, with TRBD2 matching 9 bases. V trimming: 6 bases; J trimming: 4 bases; junction bases outside the gene matches: 16. CDR3 length: 18 amino acids. Germline V gene lookup returns CDR1 MNHEY and CDR2 SVGEGT. The CDR3 reads CASSQLSLAGVPYNEQFF. CDR3 DNA: TGTGCCAGCAGCCAACTTTCATTAGCGGGGGTCCCATACAATGAGCAGTTCTTC.